This record looks at one T cell receptor beta chain sequence and its context. Across under 25 US areas, participants ranged in age from roughly 18 to 95 years. These data are taken from a study of blood T cell repertoires in COVID-19. The germline V gene encodes CDR1 SGHRS and CDR2 YFSETQ. Trimming shortened V by 4 bases and J by 3 bases, and 17 bases separated the two germline ends. The CDR3 is 16 amino acids. The authors' processing: Estimates of nucleated cell counts were drawn from the amplification of reference gene primers. The repertoire was sequenced with immunoSEQ multiplex PCR; TCRdb's copy has only in-frame clones and lacks some. The DNA was the basis for D and trimming; V, J and clone size are from that table. This sample has around 210,000 clones; about 89% occur once, and the top ten carry 6.5% to 9.5%.

The receptor was derived from a woman under 30 who had recovered from COVID-19. The sample was PBMCs or T cells enriched from blood (not recorded which). The chain is built from TRBV5-1 and TRBJ2-1; maybe TRBD2 (6 bases). CDR3 in DNA: TGCGCCAGCAGCCCATTTGGGGAGGCGATCTACAATGAGCAGTTCTTC. Amino acids: CASSPFGEAIYNEQFF.